This T cell receptor (beta chain) was sequenced in a study of a mutant IDH1 vaccine in newly diagnosed glioma. The assay was immunoSEQ multiplex PCR, and TCRdb's table has in-frame clones only and misses some. The table has some 64,000 clones, approximately 84% seen once. This clone was seen once. Its specificity is not known. The time point is: week 11, during vaccination. Each dose delivered 300 ug of mutant IDH1 20-mer peptide subcutaneously with imiquimod. Trimming removed 8 bases from V and 4 bases from J, with 12 bases in between. The CDR3 loop spans 13 amino acids. Germline CDR1 reads SGHAT; CDR2 reads FQNNGV.

The material sequenced was PBMCs, taken from a glioma patient whose treatment included an IDH1 peptide vaccine. This receptor was taken from a woman aged 50 to 60 with glioma. V is TRBV11-2 and J is TRBJ1-3; no reliable D call. CDR3 loop: CASDLPQGNTIYF. CDR3 coding DNA: TGTGCCAGCGACCTGCCTCAGGGAAACACCATATATTTT.